One T cell receptor beta chain is described in this entry. The target antigen is unknown. Each TCR beta library was made by quantitative 5'-RACE that incorporated molecular barcodes. MiXCR was run by TCRdb on the 5' RACE reads, yielding one entry per CDR3 protein. The repertoire consists of 250,000 or so distinct CDR3 sequences, with 18% occurring once and the leading ten covering approximately 33%. This sample is drawn from a study of CD8 T cells in ankylosing spondylitis. Study conclusions and caveats: For ankylosing spondylitis blood, a TCR beta motif of eight or nine highly homologous variants appeared characteristic. Earlier authors reported some of these motif variants in reactive arthritis synovial fluid and blood. Disease-linked clones reportedly concentrated significantly in matched ankylosing spondylitis synovial fluid.

Germline values: CDR1 SEHNR, CDR2 FQNEAQ (reference sequence). With 3 bases removed from V and 7 bases from J, the gap between germline ends came to 9 bases. This CDR3 has 12 amino acids. The source material was blood, either unsorted or a sorted T cell fraction (not recorded which). This sequence joins TRBV7-9 and TRBJ1-1; the D is unclear. This receptor was obtained from a male donor with ankylosing spondylitis or in good health (not recorded which). The CDR3 is CASSFLSFEAFF. The CDR3 DNA follows: TGTGCCAGCAGCTTCCTTTCATTTGAAGCTTTCTTT.